This T cell receptor beta chain emerged from a study of CD8 T cells in ankylosing spondylitis (dated 2017 in TCRdb). About the full investigation: The study set out to find disease-linked TCR variants by profiling T cell receptor beta repertoires in ankylosing spondylitis patients and healthy donors. The full study cohort was made up of roughly 25 ankylosing spondylitis patients and 108 healthy donors. Samples of peripheral blood were taken, and for ankylosing spondylitis patients, synovial fluid was collected as well. What the work shows at the level of the full study, not this receptor alone: The disease-linked clones were reported as significantly enriched in matched synovial fluid samples from ankylosing spondylitis patients. Some TCR beta motif variants had previously been reported in synovial fluid and blood of reactive arthritis patients, which suggested common disease-initiation mechanisms. A CD8+ phenotype was shown by the disease-linked clones, which were found at relatively low frequencies in peripheral blood. Blood from ankylosing spondylitis patients appeared to be characterized by a TCR beta motif composed of about 8 highly homologous amino acid variants.

This sample was sequenced with an Illumina HiSeq 2500. Quantitative 5'-RACE with molecular barcodes was the method used to prepare the TCR beta libraries. On the authors' methods: A new computational method, built on a probabilistic model of VDJ rearrangement, was used to identify disease-linked TCR variants. TCRdb passed the public sequencing reads through fastp at Q25 and MiXCR, retaining productive beta sequences. Rows matching on CDR3 protein sequence are summarized as one entry with the most common DNA and genes. TCRdb's processing, not the authors', yielded these V and J calls. The sample contains 700,000 to 1,000,000 distinct CDR3 sequences, about 11% of them found a single time. Roughly 0.51% of the sample goes to the ten largest clones. CDR1 and CDR2 are read off the germline V gene as SGHTA and FQGNSA. Reading from cysteine to phenylalanine, the CDR3 counts 13 amino acids. Solely the CDR3 DNA is kept, with 39 bases framed from the first base. V drops 5 bases and J drops 4 bases, leaving 10 bases in between.

This clonotype has more than one count but fewer than ten. The specificity of this receptor is unknown. No much larger clone is present one base from it, and per-base qualities are unavailable. The sample was blood, either unsorted or a sorted T cell fraction (not recorded which). The rearrangement joined TRBV7-2 to TRBJ2-3; a weak D assignment points to TRBD2 (6 bases agree). This TCR came from a male donor with ankylosing spondylitis. The DNA sequence is as follows: TGTGCCAGCAGCCGGGGGTTGTCAGATACGCAGTATTTT. The resulting protein is CASSRGLSDTQYF.